A selection of T cell receptor beta chains follows, all from one sample in a study of blood T cell repertoires in COVID-19. Generated by immunoSEQ multiplex PCR, the TCRdb table keeps only in-frame clones and is missing some. The data contain over 300,000 clones, approximately 90% of them singletons. The sequenced material came from PBMCs or T cells enriched from blood (not recorded which). The receptors stem from a woman between 18 and 29 years old who had recovered from COVID-19. The CDR3 runs from the conserved cysteine through the conserved F or W. Fields, in order: clone size, D gene, J gene, V gene, CDR3 length, CDR3 protein, CDR3 DNA. The D gene is left open where the match is weak. A row's size may be missing; if present it is once, few, many or a size class.

size: -; D: TRBD2; J: TRBJ2-1; V: TRBV30; length: 14; CDR3: CAWWGLAAYNEQFF; DNA: TGTGCCTGGTGGGGACTAGCGGCCTACAATGAGCAGTTCTTC
size: once; D: -; J: TRBJ1-4; V: TRBV5-1; length: 13; CDR3: CASSLGANEKLFF; DNA: TGCGCCAGCAGCTTGGGAGCGAATGAAAAACTGTTTTTT
size: -; D: -; J: TRBJ2-5; V: TRBV2; length: 12; CDR3: CASSTPGETQYF; DNA: TGTGCCAGCAGTACCCCCGGAGAGACCCAGTACTTC
size: -; D: -; J: TRBJ2-3; V: TRBV2; length: 14; CDR3: CASFAAGGTDTQYF; DNA: TGTGCCAGCTTCGCGGCGGGTGGGACAGATACGCAGTATTTT
size: few; D: TRBD2; J: TRBJ2-1; V: TRBV3-1/TRBV3-2; length: 14; CDR3: CASSLLAGASEQFF; DNA: TGTGCCAGCAGCCTACTAGCGGGAGCTAGTGAGCAGTTCTTC
size: once; D: -; J: TRBJ1-1; V: TRBV5-6; length: 14; CDR3: CASSSPTLNTEAFF; DNA: TGTGCCAGCAGTTCTCCGACACTGAACACTGAAGCTTTCTTT
size: once; D: TRBD1; J: TRBJ2-7; V: TRBV10-3; length: 17; CDR3: CAISVWTPGTGSYEQYF; DNA: TGTGCCATCAGTGTTTGGACCCCCGGGACAGGGTCCTACGAGCAGTACTTC
size: -; D: -; J: TRBJ2-3; V: TRBV18; length: 15; CDR3: CASSPLPGAADTQYF; DNA: TGTGCCAGCTCACCACTCCCGGGAGCGGCAGATACGCAGTATTTT
size: -; D: TRBD1; J: TRBJ2-1; V: TRBV4-1; length: 17; CDR3: CASSQDNRGPPYNEQFF; DNA: TGCGCCAGCAGCCAAGATAACAGGGGTCCACCTTACAATGAGCAGTTCTTC
size: -; D: TRBD2; J: TRBJ2-7; V: TRBV19; length: 16; CDR3: CASSPLSSGSSYEQYF; DNA: TGTGCCAGTAGCCCCCTTTCTAGCGGGAGCTCCTACGAGCAGTACTTC
size: -; D: -; J: TRBJ2-7; V: TRBV7-8; length: 12; CDR3: CASMTETYEQYF; DNA: TGTGCCAGTATGACAGAAACCTACGAGCAGTACTTC
size: -; D: -; J: TRBJ1-2; V: TRBV12-3/TRBV12-4; length: 13; CDR3: CASSRGQHYGYTF; DNA: TGTGCCAGCAGCCGTGGACAGCACTATGGCTACACCTTC
size: -; D: TRBD2; J: TRBJ2-3; V: TRBV7-8; length: 18; CDR3: CASSRERTSGTSTDTQYF; DNA: TGTGCCAGCAGCCGCGAGAGGACTAGCGGAACTAGCACAGATACGCAGTATTTT
size: -; D: -; J: TRBJ1-2; V: TRBV30; length: 12; CDR3: CAWIRTVMGYTF; DNA: TGTGCCTGGATAAGGACAGTTATGGGCTACACCTTC
size: -; D: -; J: TRBJ2-4; V: TRBV10-3; length: 15; CDR3: CAISIQGGAKNIQYF; DNA: TGTGCCATCAGCATACAGGGGGGGGCCAAAAACATTCAGTACTTC
size: -; D: TRBD1; J: TRBJ1-2; V: TRBV5-6; length: 16; CDR3: CASSSWDRVLQGGYTF; DNA: TGTGCCAGCAGCTCCTGGGACAGGGTGCTCCAGGGGGGCTACACCTTC
size: -; D: -; J: TRBJ1-1; V: TRBV11-2; length: 13; CDR3: CASSLERGLEAFF; DNA: TGTGCCAGCAGCTTAGAGAGAGGCCTTGAAGCTTTCTTT
size: -; D: -; J: TRBJ2-7; V: TRBV7-3; length: 14; CDR3: CASSISGIYYEQYF; DNA: TGTGCCAGCAGCATTAGCGGTATATACTACGAGCAGTACTTC
size: -; D: -; J: TRBJ1-1; V: TRBV6-5; length: 14; CDR3: CASSSLQGNTEAFF; DNA: TGTGCCAGCAGTTCCCTTCAGGGGAACACTGAAGCTTTCTTT
size: -; D: -; J: TRBJ1-5; V: TRBV5-1; length: 14; CDR3: CASSAQGRQQPQHF; DNA: TGCGCCAGCAGCGCTCAGGGGCGGCAGCAGCCCCAGCATTTT
size: -; D: TRBD2; J: TRBJ2-2; V: TRBV24-1; length: 17; CDR3: CATSVLAGGPDTGELFF; DNA: TGTGCCACCAGTGTACTAGCGGGAGGGCCGGACACCGGGGAGCTGTTTTTT
size: -; D: -; J: TRBJ1-4; V: TRBV18; length: 15; CDR3: CASSPREATNEKLFF; DNA: TGTGCCAGCTCACCACGGGAGGCAACTAATGAAAAACTGTTTTTT
size: -; D: -; J: TRBJ1-2; V: TRBV7-9; length: 15; CDR3: CASSLEGPGNYGYTF; DNA: TGTGCCAGCAGCTTAGAGGGGCCAGGGAACTATGGCTACACCTTC
size: -; D: -; J: TRBJ1-3; V: TRBV6-1; length: 13; CDR3: CASSETAGNTIYF; DNA: TGTGCCAGCAGTGAAACAGCTGGAAACACCATATATTTT
size: -; D: -; J: TRBJ1-1; V: TRBV25-1; length: 12; CDR3: CARRTVLTEAFF; DNA: TGTGCCAGAAGGACAGTCCTAACTGAAGCTTTCTTT
size: -; D: TRBD2; J: TRBJ2-2; V: TRBV3-1/TRBV3-2; length: 19; CDR3: CASSPTPGTSGGTTGELFF; DNA: TGTGCCAGCAGCCCTACCCCCGGGACTAGCGGGGGGACCACCGGGGAGCTGTTTTTT
size: -; D: -; J: TRBJ2-2; V: TRBV19; length: 17; CDR3: CASSALGHPAGTGELFF; DNA: TGTGCCAGTAGTGCCTTAGGGCACCCGGCGGGCACCGGGGAGCTGTTTTTT
size: -; D: -; J: TRBJ1-5; V: TRBV19; length: 15; CDR3: CASSVAAGARQPQHF; DNA: TGTGCCAGTAGTGTAGCCGCAGGGGCGCGACAGCCCCAGCATTTT
size: -; D: TRBD1; J: TRBJ2-3; V: TRBV24-1; length: 14; CDR3: CATSPGQGPDTQYF; DNA: TGTGCCACCAGCCCTGGACAGGGCCCAGATACGCAGTATTTT
size: -; D: -; J: TRBJ1-6; V: TRBV4-1; length: 16; CDR3: CASRSPLQGYNSPLHF; DNA: TGCGCCAGCAGATCTCCACTCCAGGGGTACAATTCACCCCTCCACTTT
size: -; D: TRBD1; J: TRBJ1-2; V: TRBV6-5; length: 13; CDR3: CASSSDRGYGYTF; DNA: TGTGCCAGCAGTTCCGACAGGGGCTATGGCTACACCTTC
size: once; D: -; J: TRBJ2-2; V: TRBV6-6; length: 13; CDR3: CASSYTGTGELFF; DNA: TGTGCCAGCAGTTACACGGGAACCGGGGAGCTGTTTTTT
size: -; D: TRBD1; J: TRBJ1-5; V: TRBV7-8; length: 15; CDR3: CASSEDRVGNQPQHF; DNA: TGTGCCAGCAGCGAAGACAGGGTTGGCAATCAGCCCCAGCATTTT
size: -; D: -; J: TRBJ2-7; V: TRBV11-2; length: 12; CDR3: CASSLIPSEQYF; DNA: TGTGCCAGCAGTTTAATCCCCAGCGAGCAGTACTTC
size: -; D: TRBD1; J: TRBJ1-2; V: TRBV27; length: 14; CDR3: CASSFGQGSYGYTF; DNA: TGTGCCAGCAGTTTCGGACAGGGGAGCTATGGCTACACCTTC
size: once; D: TRBD1; J: TRBJ2-7; V: TRBV2; length: 14; CDR3: CASSGQGTSYEQYF; DNA: TGTGCCAGCAGTGGACAGGGGACAAGCTACGAGCAGTACTTC
size: -; D: -; J: TRBJ1-1; V: TRBV18; length: 14; CDR3: CASSSESGNTEAFF; DNA: TGTGCCAGCTCATCCGAATCAGGAAACACTGAAGCTTTCTTT
size: -; D: TRBD2; J: TRBJ2-2; V: TRBV10-3; length: 14; CDR3: CAILGTSGTGELFF; DNA: TGTGCCATCCTAGGGACTAGCGGGACCGGGGAGCTGTTTTTT
size: -; D: TRBD1; J: TRBJ1-2; V: TRBV30; length: 13; CDR3: CAWSGQGARGYTF; DNA: TGTGCCTGGAGTGGCCAGGGGGCGCGGGGCTACACCTTC
size: -; D: TRBD1; J: TRBJ2-2; V: TRBV6-2/TRBV6-3; length: 15; CDR3: CASSYSVTGVGELFF; DNA: TGTGCCAGCAGTTACTCCGTGACAGGGGTCGGGGAGCTGTTTTTT
size: -; D: -; J: TRBJ1-6; V: TRBV5-1; length: 13; CDR3: CASSLAVNSPLHF; DNA: TGCGCCAGCAGCTTGGCGGTCAATTCACCCCTCCACTTT